This TCR beta chain was recorded in a study of blood T cell repertoires in COVID-19. On the study more broadly: T cells, B-cell-depleted T cells, or PBMCs provided the cDNA or gDNA that served as material.

Authors' methods: From reference gene primer amplification, estimates of nucleated cell counts were derived. Measured with immunoSEQ multiplex PCR; TCRdb has only the in-frame clones, and not every one. That table supplies the V and J calls and clone size; D and trimming were determined from the DNA. The table has about 440,000 clones, about 91% seen once. Deletions cut 6 bases from V and 0 bases from J, with 15 bases between. The CDR3 length is 17 residues. The germline V gene has CDR1 MDHEN and CDR2 SYDVKM. Followed over time, Seattle patients had been enrolled while infection was active. The chain carries TRBV28 and TRBJ2-6, with D maybe TRBD1 (6 bases). The material sequenced was peripheral blood. This sequence was found in a woman aged 45-65 years with COVID-19, enrolled during active disease. CDR3 in amino acids: CASSPARGSSGANVLTF. In nucleotides, the CDR3 is TGTGCCAGCAGCCCCGCCAGGGGAAGCTCTGGGGCCAACGTCCTGACTTTC.